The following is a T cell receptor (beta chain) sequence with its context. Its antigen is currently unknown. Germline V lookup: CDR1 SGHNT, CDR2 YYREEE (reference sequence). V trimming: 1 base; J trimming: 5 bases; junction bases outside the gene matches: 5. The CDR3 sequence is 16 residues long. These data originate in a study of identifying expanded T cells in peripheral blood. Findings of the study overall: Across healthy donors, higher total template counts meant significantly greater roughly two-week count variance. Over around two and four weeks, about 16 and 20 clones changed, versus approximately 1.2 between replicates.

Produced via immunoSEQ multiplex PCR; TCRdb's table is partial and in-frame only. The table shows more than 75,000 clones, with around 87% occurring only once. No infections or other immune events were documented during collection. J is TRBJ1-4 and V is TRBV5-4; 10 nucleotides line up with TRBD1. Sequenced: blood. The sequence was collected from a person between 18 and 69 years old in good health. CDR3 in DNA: TGTGCCAGCAGCTTGAGTTCGGGACAGGGGAATGAAAAACTGTTTTTT. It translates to CASSLSSGQGNEKLFF.